This T cell receptor beta chain is from a study of blood T cell repertoires in COVID-19. Study-level background: COVID-19 samples, acute and convalescent, were from the United States, Italy and Spain. T cells, B-cell-depleted T cells, or PBMCs provided the cDNA or gDNA that served as material.

Source study methods: Amplification with reference gene primers provided the estimates of nucleated cell counts. Assay used: immunoSEQ multiplex PCR; TCRdb lists only in-frame clones, some missing. The V and J calls and clone size are taken from that table; D and trimming were inferred from the DNA. The repertoire holds over 150,000 clones, with over 80% as singletons. Seattle's cohort entered during active infection and was followed longitudinally. Germline V gene sequence: CDR1 ENHRY, CDR2 SYGVKD. The V segment lost 2 bases and the J segment 7 bases; nucleotides outside the gene matches: 7. The CDR3 sequence is 15 residues long.

What was sequenced was peripheral blood. The sequence derives from a woman aged 40-49 years with COVID-19, enrolled during active disease. The chain links TRBV10-3 to TRBJ1-2, with 10 bases aligning to TRBD1. The CDR3 sequence: CAISETGQGVGGYTF. The CDR3 DNA reads as TGTGCCATCAGTGAGACCGGACAGGGGGTCGGTGGCTACACCTTC.